This T cell receptor (beta chain) was observed in a study of blood T cell repertoires in COVID-19. Study information: COVID-19 samples, acute and convalescent, were from the United States, Italy and Spain. PBMCs, B-cell-depleted T cells, or T cells were the source of the cDNA or gDNA that made up the material.

The CDR3 covers 15 residues. The germline V gene encodes CDR1 SEHNR and CDR2 FQNEAQ (reference sequence). The V and J ends lost 1 base and 7 bases, in that order; junction bases with no gene match: 6. Those enrolled in Seattle joined during active infection and were followed longitudinally afterward. Authors' methods: The authors estimated nucleated cell counts from reference gene primer amplification. The data were produced by immunoSEQ multiplex PCR, yet TCRdb's version contains in-frame clones alone and is incomplete. The V and J calls and the clone size are those of that table, but D and trimming were determined from the DNA. The table shows 210,000 or so clones, with less than 85% occurring only once.

This chain joins TRBV7-9 and TRBJ1-2, with 10 bases identical to TRBD1. Sequencing was performed on peripheral blood. This TCR came from a woman of 80 years or more with COVID-19, enrolled during active disease. The CDR3: CASSLGGDRGSGYTF. Here the CDR3 DNA reads TGTGCCAGCAGCTTAGGGGGGGACAGGGGAAGTGGCTACACCTTC.